One and the same sample provided the 25 T cell receptor beta chains below, sequenced in a study of T cells in Graves' hyperthyroidism and ophthalmopathy (dated by TCRdb to about 2019). Libraries were built with multiplex PCR. The data were produced on an Illumina HiSeq 2000. The TCR beta CDR3 regions were amplified from the RNA transcripts. The first round of RT-PCR for the TCR CDR3 was performed with the HTBI primer set and the Qiagen OneStep RT-PCR kit. Clones were called with MiXCR by TCRdb after fastp trimmed the public reads at Q25, and only in-frame beta chains were retained. When rows share a CDR3 protein, they turn into one entry using the most common DNA and genes. The sample table records fewer than 900,000 distinct CDR3 sequences; about 19% of these occur just once. Over 15% of the sample is in the top ten clones. The sample consisted of blood. The origin of the receptors is a woman aged 45-60 years with Graves' hyperthyroidism that later progressed to Graves' ophthalmopathy.

This clonotype occurred a few times. The rearrangement uses TRBV7-2 and TRBJ1-2, with a tentative D call TRBD1 (5 bases). Germline-derived CDR1 and CDR2 are SGHTA and FQGNSA. The germline V and J ends were trimmed by 5 bases and 7 bases, with 23 bases remaining between them. The CDR3 is made up of 16 amino acids. The CDR3 region has the DNA TGTGCCAGCAGCCCACCGGGTTGGGAGGGGCTAATTGGCTACACCTTC. It encodes CASSPPGWEGLIGYTF. Together with reference TRBV7-2 and TRBJ1-2, the CDR3 gives the full variable domain: GAGVSQSPSNKVTEKGKDVELRCDPISGHTALYWYRQSLGQGLEFLIYFQGNSAPDKSGLPSDRFSAERTGGSVSTLTIQRTQQEDSAVYLCASSPPGWEGLIGYTFGSGTRLTVV.

This rearrangement joins TRBV7-8 to TRBJ2-7; 10 bases match TRBD1. Unmatched junction bases numbered 10, after V lost 1 base and J lost 4 bases. CDR3 length: 17 residues. CDR1 and CDR2 from the germline V gene are SGHVS and FQNEAQ. CDR3 sequence (DNA): TGTGCCAGCAGCTTAGGGGGGCTGACAGGGGGCCGATACGAGCAGTACTTC. Protein product: CASSLGGLTGGRYEQYF. Complete variable domain (other parts from reference TRBV7-8 and TRBJ2-7): GAGVSQSPRYKVAKRGQDVALRCDPISGHVSLFWYQQALGQGPEFLTYFQNEAQLDKSGLPSDRFFAERPEGSVSTLKIQRTQQEDSAVYLCASSLGGLTGGRYEQYFGPGTRLTVT.

Ten or more counts support this clonotype. This chain connects TRBV3-1 to TRBJ1-1; tentative D call: TRBD1 (5 bases). Trimming pared 0 bases from V and 6 bases from J, leaving 11 bases between. The CDR3 has 14 amino acids. Germline V gives CDR1 LGHDT, CDR2 YNNKEL (reference sequence). The CDR3 bases are TGTGCCAGCAGCCAAGATCCACAGGCGCCTGAAGCTTTCTTT. Translation gives CASSQDPQAPEAFF. Full variable domain (remainder filled in from reference TRBV3-1 and TRBJ1-1): DTAVSQTPKYLVTQMGNDKSIKCEQNLGHDTMYWYKQDSKKFLKIMFSYNNKELIINETVPNRFSPKSPDKAHLNLHINSLELGDSAVYFCASSQDPQAPEAFFGQGTRLTVV.

The chain carries TRBV7-2 and TRBJ2-7, with D uncertain. The CDR3 has 15 amino acids. Germline assignment: CDR1 SGHTA and CDR2 FQGNSA. Trimming shortened V by 5 bases and J by 1 base, and 15 bases separated the two germline ends. DNA for the CDR3: TGTGCCAGCAGCCCCGGGTTAGAGCGATCCTACGAGCAGTACTTC. Translated, it gives CASSPGLERSYEQYF.

This clonotype turned up a few times. As DNA, the CDR3 is TGTGCCAGCAGCCGATTAGCGGGGGGGGCAACTGATACGCAGTATTTT. Residues: CASSRLAGGATDTQYF. The V gene is TRBV5-8, the J gene TRBJ2-3; 11 bases align to TRBD2. CDR1 is SGHTS and CDR2 is YDEGEE in the germline V gene. The CDR3 contains 16 residues. V shed 4 bases, J shed 6 bases, and the junction held 10 bases outside the gene matches.

About this clonotype itself: One junction end does not reproduce the germline sequence, and a read error may be involved. The chain couples TRBV7-2 to TRBJ1-5; D is undetermined. Germline loops: CDR1 SGHTA, CDR2 FQGNSA. CDR3 length equals 12 residues. Written as DNA, the CDR3 is TGCGCCAGCAGCTTGCCCCCGGGGCCCCAGCATTTT. Residues: CASSLPPGPQHF.

This clonotype was detected ten times or more. The chain has TRBV12-3 or TRBV12-4 and TRBJ1-2; D unresolved. Trimming left V 2 bases short and J 2 bases short, with 9 bases between. CDR3 length: 14 amino acids. In DNA, the CDR3 is TGTGCCAGCAGTTTAAGCGGCCAGAACTATGGCTACACCTTC. This gives the protein CASSLSGQNYGYTF.

This clonotype was picked up a small number of times. This rearrangement joins TRBV5-6 to TRBJ2-7; D uncertain. This CDR3 is 12 amino acids long. Trimming took 5 bases from V and 4 from J, leaving 10 bases between them. Germline values: CDR1 SGHDT, CDR2 YYEEEE. The CDR3 DNA sequence: TGTGCCAGCAGTTCACAGAGGTACGAGCAGTACTTC. Amino acids: CASSSQRYEQYF.

V and J are TRBV30 and TRBJ1-3; 7 nucleotides line up with TRBD1. V lost 3 bases to trimming and J lost 4 bases; unmatched junction nucleotides: 12. The germline gives CDR1 GTSNPN, CDR2 SVGIG (reference sequence). The CDR3 has 16 amino acids. The CDR3 loop is CAWSPGGGGRGNTIYF. CDR3 nucleotides: TGTGCCTGGAGCCCCGGAGGGGGCGGAAGGGGAAACACCATATATTTT.

This clonotype occurred a few times. The chain employs TRBV6-2 or TRBV6-3 and TRBJ2-1; 10 bases map to TRBD2. The CDR3 covers 15 residues. Germline lookup yields CDR1 MNHEY and CDR2 SVGEGT. J lost 4 bases, V lost 6 bases, and 6 bases had no gene match. The CDR3 nucleotides read TGTGCCAGCAGCAAGACTAGCGGGTTATACAATGAGCAGTTCTTC. Translated: CASSKTSGLYNEQFF.

Comment on this clonotype: Because the CDR3's place on the DNA is in doubt, the DNA is left out and the CDR3 is given as listed by TCRdb. The V gene is TRBV6-9, the J gene TRBJ1-5. Germline assignment: CDR1 MNHGY and CDR2 SVAAGI. The CDR3 length equals 15 residues, ends included. CDR3 protein: CASSTSDWPNQPQHF.

This clonotype has just a few counts. The chain links TRBV6-9 to TRBJ1-3; 7 bases agree with TRBD1. CDR1 is MNHGY, CDR2 SVAAGI, per germline. The CDR3 loop spans 15 amino acids. The junction had 2 bases not matched to a gene; V was cut back by 3 bases and J by 0 bases. The CDR3 DNA follows: TGTGCCAGCAGTTACGGGACAGCCTCTGGAAACACCATATATTTT. Its translation is CASSYGTASGNTIYF.

This clonotype was observed at least ten times. The genes are TRBV7-9 and TRBJ1-2, with TRBD1 matching 8 bases. The CDR3 covers 14 residues. V lost 4 bases and J lost 7; bases outside the gene matches: 8. Germline loops: CDR1 SEHNR, CDR2 FQNEAQ (reference sequence). The chain's CDR3 is CASSSDRGAGGYTF. The CDR3 nucleotides are TGTGCCAGCAGCTCCGACAGGGGTGCAGGTGGCTACACCTTC.

In its sample, this clonotype was seen a few times. The rearrangement uses TRBV9 and TRBJ1-4, with TRBD1 identical over 8 bases. The germline V gene has CDR1 SGDLS and CDR2 YYNGEE. J gave up 5 bases and V 0 bases, and 6 bases lay outside the gene matches. The CDR3 contains 16 residues. CDR3: CASSVAGQGSNEKLFF. In DNA, the CDR3 is TGTGCCAGCAGCGTAGCCGGACAGGGCTCCAATGAAAAACTGTTTTTT.

There are many counts of this clonotype. V usage is TRBV10-3 and J usage is TRBJ1-1, with D unclear. V dropped 3 bases and J dropped 5 bases, with 7 bases sitting between them. Germline CDR1 reads ENHRY; CDR2 reads SYGVKD. The CDR3 extends over 12 amino acids. The CDR3 DNA reads TGTGCCATCAGTGAAGGGAATACTGAAGCTTTCTTT. It yields the protein CAISEGNTEAFF.

The chain combines TRBV6-2 or TRBV6-3 with TRBJ1-1, with a weak D call TRBD1 (5 bases). V lost 6 bases, J lost 0 bases, and 14 bases lay in between. The CDR3 has 15 residues. Germline V CDR1 and CDR2: MNHEY, SVGEGT. CDR3 sequence reads: CASRPRQRMNTEAFF. In DNA, the CDR3 is TGTGCCAGCAGGCCCCGACAGAGGATGAACACTGAAGCTTTCTTT.

Ten or more counts support this clonotype. The rearrangement joins TRBV9 to TRBJ2-5; perhaps TRBD2 as D (5 bases). From germline, CDR1 is SGDLS and CDR2 YYNGEE. CDR3 length: 14 amino acids. The V gene lost 4 bases and the J gene lost 2 bases, with 12 bases spanning the gap. The DNA for the CDR3 is TGTGCCAGCAGCACCGGTAGCGAACAAGAGACCCAGTACTTC. It encodes CASSTGSEQETQYF.

This clonotype has only a few counts. This rearrangement joins TRBV19 to TRBJ2-1; 7 nucleotides agree with TRBD2. The germline V gene encodes CDR1 LNHDA and CDR2 SQIVND (reference sequence). This CDR3 has 15 residues. Unmatched junction bases numbered 7, after V lost 3 bases and J lost 5 bases. For the CDR3, the DNA is TGTGCCAGTAGTATTAGGGCTAGCGGTGACAATGAGCAGTTCTTC. This encodes CASSIRASGDNEQFF.

There are a few counts of this clonotype. The CDR3 spells CASSFGGGEYEQYF. DNA for the CDR3: TGTGCCAGCAGTTTTGGCGGGGGAGAATACGAGCAGTACTTC. The chain is built from TRBV27 and TRBJ2-7; 7 bases match TRBD2. The CDR3 length is 14 residues. Germline V lookup: CDR1 MNHEY, CDR2 SMNVEV (reference sequence). With V trimmed by 3 bases and J by 4 bases, 6 bases remained unmatched.

This clonotype was seen a handful of times. This chain connects TRBV20-1 to TRBJ2-2, with D perhaps TRBD1 (6 bases). The V gene's germline CDR1 is DFQATT and CDR2 SNEGSKA (reference sequence). Between the trimmed V and J ends, which lost 6 bases and 0 bases, there was a span of 14 bases. CDR3 size: 15 residues. The CDR3, as DNA: TGCAGTGCATTCACCGGGACACCGAACACCGGGGAGCTGTTTTTT. This sequence encodes CSAFTGTPNTGELFF.

This clonotype was seen repeatedly, ten times or more. This sequence joins TRBV18 and TRBJ1-1; the D is unclear. There are 17 residues in the CDR3. Trimming stripped 4 bases from V and 1 base from J, with 19 bases between. The V gene's germline CDR1 is KGHSH and CDR2 LQKENI. The chain's CDR3 is CASSLPAAWVGNTEAFF. The CDR3 DNA reads TGTGCCAGCTCACTCCCCGCCGCTTGGGTGGGGAACACTGAAGCTTTCTTT.

The chain combines TRBV6-6 with TRBJ2-2; D possibly corresponds to TRBD1 (6 bases). This CDR3 comprises 15 residues. The germline CDR1 and CDR2 sequences are MNHNY and SVGAGI (reference sequence). The V end was cut by 0 bases, the J end by 3 bases, with 8 bases between. CDR3 in DNA: TGTGCCAGCAGTTACTCGGGACAAGACACCGGGGAGCTGTTTTTT. It translates to CASSYSGQDTGELFF.

The V call is TRBV6-1, the J call TRBJ1-2; D is perhaps TRBD1 (6 bases). Germline lookup yields CDR1 MNHNS and CDR2 SASEGT. CDR3 length: 14 residues. Trimming stripped 7 bases from V and 5 bases from J, with 17 bases between. CDR3 amino acids: CASNAPDRNYGYTF. The CDR3 DNA sequence: TGTGCCAGCAATGCCCCGGACAGAAATTATGGCTACACCTTC.

This clonotype was picked up a small number of times. The chain is built from TRBV20-1 and TRBJ2-7; D not certain. The germline V and J ends were trimmed by 5 bases and 3 bases, with 17 bases remaining between them. Germline V gives CDR1 DFQATT, CDR2 SNEGSKA (reference sequence). This CDR3 spans 14 amino acids. CDR3 residues: CSAEVQASYYEQYF. Here the CDR3 DNA reads TGCAGTGCTGAGGTGCAGGCATCATACTACGAGCAGTACTTC.

This clonotype was seen ten or more times. The rearrangement links TRBV6-6 to TRBJ2-3, with unresolved D. The CDR3 is 14 amino acids. Looked up from germline, CDR1 is MNHNY and CDR2 is SVGAGI (reference sequence). The V gene lost 0 bases and the J gene lost 2 bases, with 6 bases spanning the gap. The CDR3 coding sequence is TGTGCCAGCAGTTACTCCAGATACACAGATACGCAGTATTTT. Translating gives CASSYSRYTDTQYF.